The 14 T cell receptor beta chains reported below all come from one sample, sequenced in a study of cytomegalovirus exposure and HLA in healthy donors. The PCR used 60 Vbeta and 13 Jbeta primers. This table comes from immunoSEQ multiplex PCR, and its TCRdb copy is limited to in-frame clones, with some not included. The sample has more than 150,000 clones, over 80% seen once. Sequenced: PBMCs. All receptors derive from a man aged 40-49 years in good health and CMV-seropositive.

This CDR3 is CASSEENRGRGEQYF. DNA of the CDR3: TGTGCCAGCAGTGAAGAGAACAGGGGGCGCGGGGAGCAGTACTTC. The chain carries TRBV6-1 and TRBJ2-5; 9 positions match TRBD1. CDR3 length: 15 amino acids. Trimming at V came to 1 base and at J to 11 bases, leaving 11 bases not matched to a gene. CDR1 is MNHNS and CDR2 is SASEGT in the germline V gene.

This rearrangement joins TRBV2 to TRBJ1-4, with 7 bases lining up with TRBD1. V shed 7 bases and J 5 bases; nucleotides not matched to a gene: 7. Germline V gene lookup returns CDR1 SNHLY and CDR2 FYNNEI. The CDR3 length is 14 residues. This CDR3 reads CASMRDSSNEKLFF. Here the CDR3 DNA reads TGTGCCAGCATGCGGGACAGCTCCAATGAAAAACTGTTTTTT.

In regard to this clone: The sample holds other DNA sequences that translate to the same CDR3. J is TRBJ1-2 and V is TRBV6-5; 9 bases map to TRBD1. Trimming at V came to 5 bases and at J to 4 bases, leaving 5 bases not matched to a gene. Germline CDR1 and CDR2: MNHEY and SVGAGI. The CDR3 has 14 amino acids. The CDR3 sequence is CASSRDREAYGYTF. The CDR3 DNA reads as TGTGCCAGCAGTCGGGACAGGGAAGCCTATGGCTACACCTTC.

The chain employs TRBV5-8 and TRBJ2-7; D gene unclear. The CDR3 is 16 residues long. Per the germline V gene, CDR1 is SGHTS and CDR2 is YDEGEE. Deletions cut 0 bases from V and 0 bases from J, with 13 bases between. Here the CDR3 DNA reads TGTGCCAGCAGCTTGGATTACCAGGTTAGCTCCTACGAGCAGTACTTC. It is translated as CASSLDYQVSSYEQYF.

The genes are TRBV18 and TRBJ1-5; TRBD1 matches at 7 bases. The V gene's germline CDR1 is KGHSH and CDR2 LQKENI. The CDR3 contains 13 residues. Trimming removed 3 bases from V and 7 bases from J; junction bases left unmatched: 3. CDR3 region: CASSPDRSQPQHF. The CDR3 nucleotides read TGTGCCAGCTCACCGGACAGGAGCCAGCCCCAGCATTTT.

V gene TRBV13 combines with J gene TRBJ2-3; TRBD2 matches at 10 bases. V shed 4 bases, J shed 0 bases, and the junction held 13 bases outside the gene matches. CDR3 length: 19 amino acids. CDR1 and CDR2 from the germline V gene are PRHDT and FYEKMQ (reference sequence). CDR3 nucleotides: TGTGCCAGCAGCTCCCTCGCGAGCGGGGGGGCCTTGAGCACAGATACGCAGTATTTT. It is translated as CASSSLASGGALSTDTQYF. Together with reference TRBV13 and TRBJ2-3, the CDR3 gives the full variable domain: AAGVIQSPRHLIKEKRETATLKCYPIPRHDTVYWYQQGPGQDPQFLISFYEKMQSDKGSIPDRFSAQQFSDYHSELNMSSLELGDSALYFCASSSLASGGALSTDTQYFGPGTRLTVL.

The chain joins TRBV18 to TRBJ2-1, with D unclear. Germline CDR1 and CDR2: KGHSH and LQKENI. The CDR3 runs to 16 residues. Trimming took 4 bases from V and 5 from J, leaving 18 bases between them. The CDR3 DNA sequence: TGTGCCAGCTCACGCCCGGATAACTATCCCAACAATGAGCAGTTCTTC. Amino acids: CASSRPDNYPNNEQFF.

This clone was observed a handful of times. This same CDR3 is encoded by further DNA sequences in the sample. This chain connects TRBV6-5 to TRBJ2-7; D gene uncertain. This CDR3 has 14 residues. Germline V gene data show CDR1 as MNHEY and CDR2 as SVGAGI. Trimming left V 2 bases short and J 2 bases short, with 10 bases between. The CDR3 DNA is TGTGCCAGCAGTTACCGCGGCGGAACCTACGAGCAGTACTTC. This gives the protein CASSYRGGTYEQYF.

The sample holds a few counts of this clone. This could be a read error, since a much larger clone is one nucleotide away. In DNA, the CDR3 is TGCAGCGTTGAACAGCAGGACAGCCATGGCTACACCTTC. This sequence encodes CSVEQQDSHGYTF. J is TRBJ1-2 and V is TRBV29-1, with D perhaps matching TRBD1 (6 bases). Trimming cost V 2 bases and J 6 bases, with 13 bases left between them. The CDR3 totals 13 residues. Germline values: CDR1 SQVTM, CDR2 ANQGSEA.

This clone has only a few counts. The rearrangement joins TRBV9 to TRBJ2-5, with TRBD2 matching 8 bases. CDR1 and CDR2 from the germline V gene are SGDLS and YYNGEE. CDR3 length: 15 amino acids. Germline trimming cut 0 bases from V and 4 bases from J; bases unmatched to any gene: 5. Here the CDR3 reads CASSVGGAGVETQYF. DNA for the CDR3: TGTGCCAGCAGCGTAGGCGGAGCGGGGGTAGAGACCCAGTACTTC. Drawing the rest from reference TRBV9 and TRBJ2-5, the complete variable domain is DSGVTQTPKHLITATGQRVTLRCSPRSGDLSVYWYQQSLDQGLQFLIQYYNGEERAKGNILERFSAQQFPDLHSELNLSSLELGDSALYFCASSVGGAGVETQYFGPGTRLLVL.

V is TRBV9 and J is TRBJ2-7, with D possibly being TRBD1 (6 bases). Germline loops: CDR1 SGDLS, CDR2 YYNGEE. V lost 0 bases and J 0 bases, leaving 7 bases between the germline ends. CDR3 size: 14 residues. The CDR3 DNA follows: TGTGCCAGCAGCGTAGGGGACACCTCCTACGAGCAGTACTTC. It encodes CASSVGDTSYEQYF.

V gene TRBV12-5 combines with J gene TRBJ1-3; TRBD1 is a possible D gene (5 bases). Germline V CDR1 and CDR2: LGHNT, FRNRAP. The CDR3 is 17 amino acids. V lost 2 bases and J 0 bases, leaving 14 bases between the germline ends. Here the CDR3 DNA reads TGTGCTAGTGGTTTGATTGGACACCCAATCTCTGGAAACACCATATATTTT. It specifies CASGLIGHPISGNTIYF. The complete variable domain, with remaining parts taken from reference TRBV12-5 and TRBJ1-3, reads DARVTQTPRHKVTEMGQEVTMRCQPILGHNTVFWYRQTMMQGLELLAYFRNRAPLDDSGMPKDRFSAEMPDATLATLKIQPSEPRDSAVYFCASGLIGHPISGNTIYFGEGSWLTVV.

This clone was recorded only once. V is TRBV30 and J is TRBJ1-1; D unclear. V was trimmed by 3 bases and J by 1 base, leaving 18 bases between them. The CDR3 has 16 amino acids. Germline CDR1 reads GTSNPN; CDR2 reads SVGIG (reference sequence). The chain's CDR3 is CAWRRGGPGRNTEAFF. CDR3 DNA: TGTGCCTGGAGGCGTGGAGGCCCAGGTAGGAACACTGAAGCTTTCTTT.

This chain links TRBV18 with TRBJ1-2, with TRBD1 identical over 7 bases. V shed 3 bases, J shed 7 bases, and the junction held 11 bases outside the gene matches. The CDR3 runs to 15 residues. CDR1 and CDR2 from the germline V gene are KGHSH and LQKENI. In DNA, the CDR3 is TGTGCCAGCTCACCCCCGACCGGGACAGCCTCTGGCTACACCTTC. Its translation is CASSPPTGTASGYTF.